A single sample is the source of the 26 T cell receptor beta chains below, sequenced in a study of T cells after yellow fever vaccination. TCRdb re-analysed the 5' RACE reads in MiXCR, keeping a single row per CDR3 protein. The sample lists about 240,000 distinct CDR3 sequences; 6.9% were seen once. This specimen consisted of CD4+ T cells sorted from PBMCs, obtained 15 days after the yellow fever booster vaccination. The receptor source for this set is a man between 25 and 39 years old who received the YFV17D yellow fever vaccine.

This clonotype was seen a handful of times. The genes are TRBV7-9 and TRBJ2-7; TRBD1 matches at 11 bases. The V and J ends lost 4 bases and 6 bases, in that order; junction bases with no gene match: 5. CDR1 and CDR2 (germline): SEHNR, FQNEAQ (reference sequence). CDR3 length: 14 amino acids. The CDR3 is CASSSGQGAVEQYF. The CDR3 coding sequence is TGTGCCAGCAGCTCAGGACAGGGGGCTGTCGAGCAGTACTTC.

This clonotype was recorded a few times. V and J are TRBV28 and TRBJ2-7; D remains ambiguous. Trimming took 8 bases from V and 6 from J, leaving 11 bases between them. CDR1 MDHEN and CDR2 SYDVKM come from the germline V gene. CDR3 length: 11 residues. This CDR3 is CASQIGREQYF. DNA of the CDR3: TGTGCCAGCCAAATTGGCCGCGAGCAGTACTTC.

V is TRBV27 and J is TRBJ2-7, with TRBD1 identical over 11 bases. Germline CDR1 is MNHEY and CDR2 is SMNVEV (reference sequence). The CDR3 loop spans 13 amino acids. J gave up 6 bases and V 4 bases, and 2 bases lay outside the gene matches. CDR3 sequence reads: CASSWGTGGEQYF. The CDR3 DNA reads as TGTGCCAGCAGTTGGGGGACAGGGGGCGAGCAGTACTTC.

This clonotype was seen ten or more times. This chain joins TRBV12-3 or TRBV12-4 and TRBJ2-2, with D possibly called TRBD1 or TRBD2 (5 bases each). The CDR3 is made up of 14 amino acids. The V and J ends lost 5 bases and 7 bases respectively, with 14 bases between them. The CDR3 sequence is CASSPGGGNGELFF. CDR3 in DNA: TGTGCCAGCAGTCCGGGTGGGGGAAACGGGGAGCTGTTTTTT.

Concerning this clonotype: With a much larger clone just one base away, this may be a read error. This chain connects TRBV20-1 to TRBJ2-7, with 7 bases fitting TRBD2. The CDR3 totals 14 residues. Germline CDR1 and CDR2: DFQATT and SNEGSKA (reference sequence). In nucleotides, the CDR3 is TGCAGCCAATCAACTAGCGAATCTAACTACGAGCAGTACTTC. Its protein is CSQSTSESNYEQYF.

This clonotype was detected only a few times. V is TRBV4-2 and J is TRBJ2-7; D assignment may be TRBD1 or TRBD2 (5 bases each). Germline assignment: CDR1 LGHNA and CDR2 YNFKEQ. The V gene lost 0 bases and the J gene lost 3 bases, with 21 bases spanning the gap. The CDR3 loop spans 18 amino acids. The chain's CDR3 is CASSQEASRGQGFYEQYF. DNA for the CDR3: TGTGCCAGCAGCCAAGAAGCCTCGAGGGGTCAAGGTTTCTACGAGCAGTACTTC.

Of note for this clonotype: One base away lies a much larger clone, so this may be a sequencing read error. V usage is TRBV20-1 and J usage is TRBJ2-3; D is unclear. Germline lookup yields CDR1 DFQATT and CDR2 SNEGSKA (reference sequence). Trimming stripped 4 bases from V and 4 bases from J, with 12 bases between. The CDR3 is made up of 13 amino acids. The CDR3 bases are TGCAGTGCTAAGGGCGGAAGCGCAGATACGCAGTATTTT. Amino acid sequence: CSAKGGSADTQYF.

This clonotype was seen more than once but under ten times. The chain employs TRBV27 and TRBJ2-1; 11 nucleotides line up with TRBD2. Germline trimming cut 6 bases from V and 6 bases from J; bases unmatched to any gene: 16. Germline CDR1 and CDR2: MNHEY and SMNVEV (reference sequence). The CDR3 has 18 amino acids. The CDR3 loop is CASRETSGKTLWRNEQFF. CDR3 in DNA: TGTGCCAGCAGGGAGACTAGCGGGAAGACCCTGTGGCGCAATGAGCAGTTCTTC.

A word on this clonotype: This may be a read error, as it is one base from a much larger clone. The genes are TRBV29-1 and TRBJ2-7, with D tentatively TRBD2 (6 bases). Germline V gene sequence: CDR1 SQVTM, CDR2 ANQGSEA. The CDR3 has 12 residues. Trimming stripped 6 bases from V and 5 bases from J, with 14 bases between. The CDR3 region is CSVVAGRNEQYF. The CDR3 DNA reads TGCAGCGTGGTGGCAGGGAGGAACGAGCAGTACTTC.

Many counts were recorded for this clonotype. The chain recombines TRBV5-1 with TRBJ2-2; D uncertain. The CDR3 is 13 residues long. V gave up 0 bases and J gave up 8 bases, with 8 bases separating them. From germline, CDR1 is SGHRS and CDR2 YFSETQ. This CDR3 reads CASSLGSTGELFF. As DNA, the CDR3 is TGCGCCAGCAGCTTGGGCAGCACTGGGGAGCTGTTTTTT.

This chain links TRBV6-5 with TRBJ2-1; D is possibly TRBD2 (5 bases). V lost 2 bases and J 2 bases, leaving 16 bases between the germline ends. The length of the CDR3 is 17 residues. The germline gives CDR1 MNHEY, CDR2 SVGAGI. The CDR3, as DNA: TGTGCCAGCAGTTACCGAGCCCCAGCGGATCCCTACAATGAGCAGTTCTTC. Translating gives CASSYRAPADPYNEQFF.

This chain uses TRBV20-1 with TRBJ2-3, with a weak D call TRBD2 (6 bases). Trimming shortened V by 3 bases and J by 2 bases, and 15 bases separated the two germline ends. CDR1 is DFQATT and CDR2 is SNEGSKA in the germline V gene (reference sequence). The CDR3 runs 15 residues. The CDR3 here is CSARTSAGLTDTQYF. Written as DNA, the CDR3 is TGCAGTGCTAGGACTTCGGCGGGGCTCACAGATACGCAGTATTTT.

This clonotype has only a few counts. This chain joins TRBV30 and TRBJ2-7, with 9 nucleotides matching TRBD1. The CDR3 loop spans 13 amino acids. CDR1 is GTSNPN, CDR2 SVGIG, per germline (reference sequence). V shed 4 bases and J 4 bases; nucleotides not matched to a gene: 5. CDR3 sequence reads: CAWNSGQGYEQYF. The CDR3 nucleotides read TGTGCCTGGAACTCCGGACAGGGGTACGAGCAGTACTTC. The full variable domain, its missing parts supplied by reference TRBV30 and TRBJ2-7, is SQTIHQWPATLVQPVGSPLSLECTVEGTSNPNLYWYRQAAGRGLQLLFYSVGIGQISSEVPQNLSASRPQDRQFILSSKKLLLSDSGFYLCAWNSGQGYEQYFGPGTRLTVT.

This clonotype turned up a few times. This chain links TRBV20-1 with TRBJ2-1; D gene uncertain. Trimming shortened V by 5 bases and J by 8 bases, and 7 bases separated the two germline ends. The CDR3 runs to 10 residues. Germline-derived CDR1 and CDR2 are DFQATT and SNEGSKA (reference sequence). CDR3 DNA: TGCAGTGCTCAAGCTCATGAGCAGTTCTTC. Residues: CSAQAHEQFF.

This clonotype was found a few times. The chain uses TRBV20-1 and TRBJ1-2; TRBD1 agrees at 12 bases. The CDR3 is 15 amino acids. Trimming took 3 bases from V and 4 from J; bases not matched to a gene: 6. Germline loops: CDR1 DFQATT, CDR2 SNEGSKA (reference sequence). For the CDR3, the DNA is TGCAGTGCTAGCCCGGGACAGGGGGCAAGCTATGGCTACACCTTC. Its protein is CSASPGQGASYGYTF.

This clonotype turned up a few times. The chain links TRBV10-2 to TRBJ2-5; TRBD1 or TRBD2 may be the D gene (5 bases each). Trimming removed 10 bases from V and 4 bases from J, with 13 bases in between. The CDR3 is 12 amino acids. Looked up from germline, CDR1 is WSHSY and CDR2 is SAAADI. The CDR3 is CATTGAGETQYF. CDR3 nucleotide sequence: TGCGCCACCACCGGGGCGGGAGAGACCCAGTACTTC.

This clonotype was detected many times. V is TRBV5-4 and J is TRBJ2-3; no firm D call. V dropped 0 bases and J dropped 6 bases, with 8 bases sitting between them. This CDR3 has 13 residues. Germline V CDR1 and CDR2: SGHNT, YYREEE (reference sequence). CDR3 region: CASSLGASDTQYF. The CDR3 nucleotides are TGTGCCAGCAGCTTGGGGGCTTCGGATACGCAGTATTTT.

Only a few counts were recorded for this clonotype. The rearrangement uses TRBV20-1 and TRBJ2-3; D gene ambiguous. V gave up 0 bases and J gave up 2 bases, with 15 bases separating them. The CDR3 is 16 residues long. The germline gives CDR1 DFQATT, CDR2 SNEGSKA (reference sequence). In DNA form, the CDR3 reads TGCAGTGCTAGAGATGGAAATAGAGAGTTCACAGATACGCAGTATTTT. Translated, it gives CSARDGNREFTDTQYF.

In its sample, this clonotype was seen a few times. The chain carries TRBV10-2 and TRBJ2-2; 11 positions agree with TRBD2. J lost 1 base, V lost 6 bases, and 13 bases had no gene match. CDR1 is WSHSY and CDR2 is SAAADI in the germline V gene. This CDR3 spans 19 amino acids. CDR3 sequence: CASSGGTSGAVQNTGELFF. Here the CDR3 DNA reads TGCGCCAGCAGCGGCGGGACTAGCGGTGCCGTCCAGAACACCGGGGAGCTGTTTTTT.

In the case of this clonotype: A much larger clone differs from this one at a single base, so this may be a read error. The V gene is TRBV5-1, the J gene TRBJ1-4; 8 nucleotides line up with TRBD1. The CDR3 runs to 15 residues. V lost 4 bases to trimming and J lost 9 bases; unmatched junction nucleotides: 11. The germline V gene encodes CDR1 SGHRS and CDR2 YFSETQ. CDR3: CASSTGRTGLKKLFF. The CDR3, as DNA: TGCGCCAGCAGCACGGGCAGGACAGGGTTGAAAAAACTGTTTTTT.

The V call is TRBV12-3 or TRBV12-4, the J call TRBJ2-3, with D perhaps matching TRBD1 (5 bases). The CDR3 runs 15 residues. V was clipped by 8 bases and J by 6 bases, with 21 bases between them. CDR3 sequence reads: CASPRASMRQDTQYF. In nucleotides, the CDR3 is TGTGCCAGCCCCCGAGCCAGTATGAGACAGGATACGCAGTATTTT.

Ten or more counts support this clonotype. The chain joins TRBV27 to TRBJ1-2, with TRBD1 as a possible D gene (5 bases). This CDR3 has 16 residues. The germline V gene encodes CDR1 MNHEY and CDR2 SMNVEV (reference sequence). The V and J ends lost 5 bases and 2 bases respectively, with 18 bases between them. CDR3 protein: CASSLTADTGNYGYTF. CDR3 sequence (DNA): TGTGCCAGCAGTCTAACCGCTGATACAGGAAACTATGGCTACACCTTC.

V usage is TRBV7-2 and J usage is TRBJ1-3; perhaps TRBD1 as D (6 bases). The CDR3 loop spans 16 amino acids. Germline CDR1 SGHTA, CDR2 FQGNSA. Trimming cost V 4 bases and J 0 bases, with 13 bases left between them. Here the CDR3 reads CASSSYRALSGNTIYF. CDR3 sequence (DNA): TGTGCCAGCAGCTCTTACAGGGCGCTCTCTGGAAACACCATATATTTT. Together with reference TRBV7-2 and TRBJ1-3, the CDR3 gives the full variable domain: GAGVSQSPSNKVTEKGKDVELRCDPISGHTALYWYRQSLGQGLEFLIYFQGNSAPDKSGLPSDRFSAERTGGSVSTLTIQRTQQEDSAVYLCASSSYRALSGNTIYFGEGSWLTVV.

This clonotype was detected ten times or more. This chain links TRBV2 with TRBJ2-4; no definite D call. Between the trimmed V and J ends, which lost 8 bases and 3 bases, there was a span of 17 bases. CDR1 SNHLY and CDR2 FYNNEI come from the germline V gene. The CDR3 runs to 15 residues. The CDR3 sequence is CASGYLGSGKNIQYF. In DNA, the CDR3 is TGTGCCAGCGGCTACCTAGGTTCAGGCAAAAACATTCAGTACTTC.

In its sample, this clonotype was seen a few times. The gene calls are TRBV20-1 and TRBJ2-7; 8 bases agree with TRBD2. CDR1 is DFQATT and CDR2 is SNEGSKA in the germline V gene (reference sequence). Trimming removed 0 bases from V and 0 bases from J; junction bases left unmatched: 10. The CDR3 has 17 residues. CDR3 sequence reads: CSARDSGVRAVSYEQYF. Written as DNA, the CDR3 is TGCAGTGCTAGAGATAGCGGGGTACGCGCTGTCTCCTACGAGCAGTACTTC.

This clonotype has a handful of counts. CDR3 in DNA: TGTGCCAGCAGCGTGGGACCGACCACGCCAGCCAAAAACATTCAGTACTTC. It yields the protein CASSVGPTTPAKNIQYF. V gene TRBV7-2 combines with J gene TRBJ2-4; tentatively, D is TRBD1 or TRBD2 (5 bases each). Germline V CDR1 and CDR2: SGHTA, FQGNSA. V was cut by 5 bases and J by 0 bases, with 17 bases left in between. This CDR3 is 17 amino acids long.